This T cell receptor beta chain was recovered during a study of CD8+ T cells in alopecia areata. Extracted from the samples, RNA was reverse transcribed into cDNA to serve as the sequencing template. The repertoire was sequenced with immunoSEQ multiplex PCR; TCRdb's copy has only in-frame clones and lacks some. The profile covers under 300,000 clones, with around 67% appearing a single time and 1.2% taken by the ten largest. The CDR3 runs 12 residues. Trimming left V 6 bases short and J 4 bases short, with 9 bases between. Germline V gene sequence: CDR1 LNHDA, CDR2 SQIVND (reference sequence). Specimen: CD4+ T cells sorted from blood, collected at week 0. V usage is TRBV19 and J usage is TRBJ2-5; D is unclear. This TCR was sampled from a human donor with alopecia areata. The CDR3 DNA follows: TGTGCCAGTAGCGGGTTTCGAGAGACCCAGTACTTC. This gives the protein CASSGFRETQYF.